The clone carrying this TCR beta chain was detected a few times. Its antigen is not identified. The data were taken from a study of cytomegalovirus exposure and HLA in healthy donors. Study conclusions and caveats: Accurate prediction of most subjects' HLA-A and HLA-B alleles from TCR beta sequences was reported. A list of 150 to 200 TCR beta chains associated with cytomegalovirus was given.

The CDR3 is 12 residues long. The germline V gene has CDR1 MNHNY and CDR2 SVGAGI (reference sequence). Trimming took off 9 bases at V and 4 bases at J, with 12 bases between the two ends. This PCR relied on a set of 60 Vbeta primers and 13 Jbeta primers. Profiling relied on immunoSEQ multiplex PCR, and the TCRdb table lists in-frame clones only, not all of them. Here the sample spans approximately 160,000 clones, about 84% being singletons. V gene TRBV6-6 combines with J gene TRBJ1-2; D not resolved. The sequence derives from a man between 18 and 35 years old in good health and CMV-seronegative. The material sequenced was PBMCs. CDR3 in DNA: TGTGCCAGTCACAGTGTTCCCTATGGCTACACCTTC. Protein product: CASHSVPYGYTF.